This record concerns one TCR beta chain sequence. The data are from a study of blood T cell repertoires in COVID-19. Study in general: Sources were T cells, B-cell-depleted T cells, or PBMCs; the material itself was cDNA or gDNA.

Those enrolled in Seattle joined during active infection and were followed longitudinally afterward. In the authors' methods: It was from reference gene primer amplification that nucleated cell counts were estimated. The protocol was immunoSEQ multiplex PCR, while the TCRdb copy is restricted to in-frame clones and leaves out a portion. V and J calls and clone size follow that table, whereas D and trimming were derived from the DNA. The repertoire holds nearly 350,000 clones, with over 80% as singletons. The germline V and J ends were trimmed by 8 bases and 5 bases, with 18 bases remaining between them. CDR3 size: 14 residues. Germline CDR1 and CDR2: SNHLY and FYNNEI.

This chain uses TRBV2 with TRBJ1-2, with a possible D match to TRBD1 (5 bases). The origin of this receptor is a woman aged 50 to 65 with COVID-19, enrolled during active disease. The sequenced material came from peripheral blood. CDR3: CASALGAGTYGYTF. In nucleotides, the CDR3 is TGTGCCAGCGCCCTAGGAGCGGGGACTTATGGCTACACCTTC.